The next 21 T cell receptor beta chains were all read from a single sample in a study of T cells after yellow fever vaccination. One entry per CDR3 protein, called by TCRdb with MiXCR from the 5' RACE reads. Seen here are some 240,000 distinct CDR3 sequences, approximately 3.2% observed once, and the top ten hold less than 3.5%. The sequencing used CD4+ T cells sorted from PBMCs, collected 10 days after the yellow fever booster vaccination. These receptors all come from a man younger than 35 who received the YFV17D yellow fever vaccine.

There are a few counts of this clonotype. This rearrangement joins TRBV20-1 to TRBJ2-3; 9 nucleotides agree with TRBD2. CDR1 is DFQATT, CDR2 SNEGSKA, per germline (reference sequence). The CDR3 sequence is 14 residues long. The V segment lost 3 bases and the J segment 6 bases; nucleotides outside the gene matches: 7. This CDR3 reads CSASSAGGLDTQYF. The CDR3, as DNA: TGCAGTGCTAGTTCAGCGGGGGGCCTGGATACGCAGTATTTT.

The table lists this clonotype with many counts. The chain has TRBV5-6 and TRBJ2-1; 9 bases fit TRBD2. V lost 1 base and J lost 9; bases outside the gene matches: 8. The CDR3 runs 15 residues. Germline CDR1 SGHDT, CDR2 YYEEEE. The CDR3 reads CASSLTMAGGVEQFF. The CDR3, as DNA: TGTGCCAGCAGCTTGACGATGGCGGGGGGGGTTGAGCAGTTCTTC.

V is TRBV20-1 and J is TRBJ2-7, with 12 nucleotides matching TRBD1. Germline-derived CDR1 and CDR2 are DFQATT and SNEGSKA (reference sequence). V shed 6 bases, J shed 3 bases, and the junction held 18 bases outside the gene matches. The CDR3 has 18 residues. In nucleotides, the CDR3 is TGCAGTGCCCTCGGGACAGGGGGCAGGGTAGGTAGCCTCTACGAGCAGTACGTC. Translation: CSALGTGGRVGSLYEQYV.

This clonotype was counted between two and nine times. The J gene is TRBJ2-3, the V gene TRBV5-1; tentative D call: TRBD2 (6 bases). This CDR3 spans 13 amino acids. From germline, CDR1 is SGHRS and CDR2 YFSETQ. The V end was cut by 1 base, the J end by 6 bases, with 9 bases between. For the CDR3, the DNA is TGCGCCAGCAGCTTGCCGGGGGAGGATACGCAGTATTTT. This codes for CASSLPGEDTQYF.

The chain couples TRBV19 to TRBJ1-6; unclear D gene. The germline V gene has CDR1 LNHDA and CDR2 SQIVND (reference sequence). V lost 6 bases and J lost 0, with 18 bases in between. This CDR3 is 18 amino acids long. CDR3 region: CASRASSVRSSYNSPLHF. Here the CDR3 DNA reads TGTGCCAGTAGGGCCTCGAGTGTTCGGAGCTCCTATAATTCACCCCTCCACTTT.

This clonotype was recorded many times. The gene calls are TRBV18 and TRBJ2-7; 10 bases line up with TRBD1. The CDR3 totals 15 residues. Germline V gene lookup returns CDR1 KGHSH and CDR2 LQKENI. Trimming removed 4 bases from V and 6 bases from J; junction bases left unmatched: 9. DNA for the CDR3: TGTGCCAGCTCACGGCCCGGGACAGGGGATGGCGAGCAGTACTTC. This gives the protein CASSRPGTGDGEQYF.

This clonotype was seen more than once but under ten times. The chain uses TRBV5-6 and TRBJ2-5; D possibly uses TRBD1 or TRBD2 (6 bases each). V dropped 0 bases and J dropped 3 bases, with 18 bases sitting between them. The germline CDR1 and CDR2 sequences are SGHDT and YYEEEE. The CDR3 is 17 amino acids. CDR3 protein: CASSLGGAGVRKETQYF. The CDR3 DNA follows: TGTGCCAGCAGCTTGGGGGGGGCAGGGGTGCGAAAAGAGACCCAGTACTTC.

This clonotype was recorded only once. This chain joins TRBV7-2 and TRBJ2-7, with D tentatively TRBD1 or TRBD2 (5 bases each). The CDR3 extends over 15 amino acids. With 5 bases removed from V and 2 bases from J, the gap between germline ends came to 16 bases. Germline V gene data show CDR1 as SGHTA and CDR2 as FQGNSA. The CDR3 protein is CASSRQSGPTYEQYF. The CDR3 region has the DNA TGTGCCAGCAGCCGCCAGTCGGGGCCCACCTACGAGCAGTACTTC.

There are many counts of this clonotype. This chain links TRBV12-3 or TRBV12-4 with TRBJ2-3; D call uncertain. The ends were cut back, 5 bases at V and 1 base at J, with 10 bases in the middle. There are 14 residues in the CDR3. CDR3 sequence (DNA): TGTGCCAGCAGTAGGGCTTTGGGCACAGATACGCAGTATTTT. Translated, it gives CASSRALGTDTQYF.

In its sample, this clonotype was seen a few times. This chain joins TRBV20-1 and TRBJ2-3; TRBD2 is a possible D gene (7 bases). Trimming took 3 bases from V and 4 from J, leaving 20 bases between them. Germline V gene sequence: CDR1 DFQATT, CDR2 SNEGSKA (reference sequence). This CDR3 is built from 16 residues. The CDR3 reads CSASHLWGGAADTQYF. The CDR3 DNA reads as TGCAGTGCTAGTCATTTGTGGGGGGGCGCAGCAGATACGCAGTATTTT.

Ten or more counts support this clonotype. The V call is TRBV7-2, the J call TRBJ1-1; no firm D call. The CDR3 runs to 13 residues. Germline CDR1 is SGHTA and CDR2 is FQGNSA. With 5 bases removed from V and 1 base from J, the gap between germline ends came to 8 bases. In DNA form, the CDR3 reads TGTGCCAGCAGCGCTGACTGGAACACTGAAGCTTTCTTT. This sequence encodes CASSADWNTEAFF.

This clonotype was seen many times. The chain combines TRBV6-6 with TRBJ2-7, with TRBD1 identical over 8 bases. J gave up 2 bases and V 2 bases, and 2 bases lay outside the gene matches. CDR3 length: 14 amino acids. CDR1 MNHNY and CDR2 SVGAGI come from the germline V gene (reference sequence). This chain's CDR3 is CASSYRDRPYEQYV. DNA of the CDR3: TGTGCCAGCAGTTACAGGGACAGGCCCTACGAGCAGTACGTC.

A few counts support this clonotype. The rearrangement links TRBV24-1 to TRBJ2-1; TRBD1 agrees at 9 bases. The CDR3 runs 15 residues. V trimming: 3 bases; J trimming: 7 bases; junction bases outside the gene matches: 6. Germline V lookup: CDR1 KGHDR, CDR2 SFDVKD. The CDR3 sequence is CATSDPGQGENEQFF. CDR3 sequence (DNA): TGTGCCACCAGTGATCCGGGACAGGGTGAGAATGAGCAGTTCTTC.

This clonotype appeared many times. The chain joins TRBV5-6 to TRBJ1-5; a weak D match, TRBD1 (6 bases). Germline CDR1 is SGHDT and CDR2 is YYEEEE. The CDR3 length is 16 residues. V was pared by 1 base and J by 0 bases, with 11 bases between. The CDR3 DNA sequence: TGTGCCAGCAGCTTGATGGGGGGCGTTAGCAATCAGCCCCAGCATTTT. This gives the protein CASSLMGGVSNQPQHF.

This clonotype came up a few times. The gene calls are TRBV25-1 and TRBJ2-4, with a possible D match to TRBD1 (6 bases). From germline, CDR1 is MGHDK and CDR2 SYGVNS. The CDR3 has 15 residues. V was shortened by 3 bases and J by 5 bases, with 14 bases between the two germline ends. The CDR3 nucleotides are TGTGCCAGCAGTGACCTACAGGGTAATCAAAACATTCAGTACTTC. It yields the protein CASSDLQGNQNIQYF.

Ten or more counts support this clonotype. The gene calls are TRBV5-1 and TRBJ1-2, with 9 bases matching TRBD1. J was trimmed by 4 bases and V by 4 bases; bases with no gene match: 5. The CDR3 spans 14 residues. The germline V gene has CDR1 SGHRS and CDR2 YFSETQ. This CDR3 reads CASSVDRGPYGYTF. Written as DNA, the CDR3 is TGCGCCAGCAGCGTGGACAGGGGCCCCTATGGCTACACCTTC.

This clonotype showed up just a few times. The chain joins TRBV19 to TRBJ1-6; possibly TRBD1 for D (5 bases). The V and J ends lost 6 bases and 6 bases respectively, with 12 bases between them. The V gene's germline CDR1 is LNHDA and CDR2 SQIVND (reference sequence). The CDR3 sequence is 14 residues long. CDR3 sequence reads: CASRLGRRNSPLHF. CDR3 coding DNA: TGTGCCAGTAGGTTGGGACGGCGTAATTCACCCCTCCACTTT.

This clonotype occurred many times. The chain carries TRBV4-3 and TRBJ1-1, with D tentatively TRBD1 (5 bases). In germline, CDR1 is LGHNA, CDR2 YSLEER. V lost 7 bases and J lost 2, with 17 bases in between. This CDR3 is built from 15 residues. For the CDR3, the DNA is TGCGCCAGCACCCCTAATGCGGACACTAACACTGAAGCTTTCTTT. Its translation is CASTPNADTNTEAFF.

This clonotype was recorded many times. The chain couples TRBV15 to TRBJ2-4; the D gene is possibly TRBD2 (7 bases). Trimming cost V 0 bases and J 8 bases, with 11 bases left between them. CDR1 is LNHNV and CDR2 is YYDKDF in the germline V gene (reference sequence). CDR3 length: 14 residues. CDR3 loop: CATSRDREGDIQYF. As DNA, the CDR3 is TGTGCCACCAGCAGAGACAGGGAGGGGGACATTCAGTACTTC.

The chain has TRBV27 and TRBJ2-7, with a weak D call TRBD2 (6 bases). V lost 8 bases and J lost 2, with 16 bases in between. Looked up from germline, CDR1 is MNHEY and CDR2 is SMNVEV (reference sequence). This CDR3 comprises 14 residues. The CDR3 nucleotides are TGTGCCAGCGGCTCGGAGGGTCTCCCCTACGAGCAGTACTTC. As protein: CASGSEGLPYEQYF.

The chain carries TRBV6-5 and TRBJ2-7; TRBD2 agrees at 8 bases. CDR3 size: 13 residues. The germline CDR1 and CDR2 sequences are MNHEY and SVGAGI. V gave up 6 bases and J gave up 5 bases; unmatched junction bases: 6. The CDR3 region has the DNA TGTGCCAGCAGCAACCGGGAGGGGGACGAGCAGTACTTC. Its protein is CASSNREGDEQYF.